These T cell receptor beta chains were read from a single sample in a study of T cells after yellow fever vaccination. In TCRdb, the 5' RACE reads were re-called with MiXCR into one record per CDR3 protein. The table shows about 320,000 distinct CDR3 sequences, with approximately 12% occurring only once. The sequences come from CD4+ T cells sorted from PBMCs, collected 45 days after the yellow fever booster vaccination. The receptors here all came from a young man who received the YFV17D yellow fever vaccine. Each CDR3 is given with its conserved first and last residue. D genes are given only for firm matches. Clone size is not always given. Where it is, it says once, few, many or a class for expanded clones.

clone_size cdr3_length j_call v_call d_call cdr3_aa cdr3_nt
many 13 TRBJ1-1 TRBV11-1 NA CASSSQLNTEAFF TGTGCCAGCAGCTCGCAGTTGAACACTGAAGCTTTCTTT
few 14 TRBJ1-2 TRBV5-5 NA CASSLAPGNYGYTF TGTGCCAGCAGCTTGGCCCCAGGGAACTATGGCTACACCTTC
few 13 TRBJ2-5 TRBV5-5 TRBD2 CASSSGLEGTQYF TGTGCCAGCAGCTCGGGACTAGAGGGGACCCAGTACTTC
NA 17 TRBJ2-2 TRBV7-9 NA CASSLGSASANTGELFF TGTGCCAGCAGCTTAGGCTCTGCGTCCGCGAACACCGGGGAGCTGTTTTTT
medium-sized 14 TRBJ2-2 TRBV10-3 NA CAISESSNTGELFF TGTGCCATCAGTGAGTCGAGCAACACCGGGGAGCTGTTTTTT
few 14 TRBJ1-2 TRBV20-1 NA CSASHPGGIFGYTF TGCAGTGCTAGCCACCCGGGAGGCATTTTTGGCTACACCTTC
NA 14 TRBJ1-1 TRBV3-1 NA CASSQGTPGTEAFF TGTGCCAGCAGCCAAGGGACACCGGGGACTGAAGCTTTCTTT
NA 15 TRBJ1-1 TRBV18 NA CASSPREGGNTEAFF TGTGCCAGCTCACCGAGGGAGGGCGGGAACACTGAAGCTTTCTTT
NA 14 TRBJ2-7 TRBV4-2 NA CASSHSSLGYEQYF TGTGCCAGCAGCCATTCGTCGCTGGGCTACGAGCAGTACTTC
NA 14 TRBJ2-2 TRBV7-2 NA CASSAQGPTGELFF TGTGCCAGCAGCGCGCAGGGGCCCACCGGGGAGCTGTTTTTT
few 13 TRBJ1-4 TRBV6-1 TRBD1 CASSDRDRGTLFF TGTGCCAGCAGTGACCGCGACAGGGGCACGCTGTTTTTT
few 13 TRBJ1-2 TRBV30 NA CAWSVGGISGYTF TGTGCCTGGAGTGTTGGGGGGATTAGTGGCTACACCTTC
NA 15 TRBJ1-6 TRBV10-3 NA CAISEGTGHMSPLHF TGTGCCATCAGTGAGGGGACGGGGCATATGTCACCCCTCCACTTT
many 13 TRBJ2-1 TRBV7-3 NA CASSLQGYNEQFF TGTGCCAGCAGCTTACAGGGGTACAATGAGCAGTTCTTC
NA 14 TRBJ1-6 TRBV7-2 NA CASTKLSEGSPIHF TGTGCCAGCACAAAACTCTCAGAGGGTTCACCCATCCACTTT
many 13 TRBJ2-3 TRBV20-1 NA CSASGQVTDTQYF TGCAGTGCTAGTGGGCAGGTCACAGATACGCAGTATTTT
NA 15 TRBJ1-2 TRBV5-1 TRBD1 CASSEGTGGLYGYTF TGCGCCAGCAGCGAAGGGACAGGGGGCCTCTATGGCTACACCTTC
NA 15 TRBJ2-3 TRBV5-1 NA CASSLRGSSTDTQYF TGCGCCAGCAGCTTGCGGGGGTCTAGCACAGATACGCAGTATTTT
few 15 TRBJ2-5 TRBV7-2 TRBD1 CASSWTGGFRETQYF TGTGCCAGCAGCTGGACAGGGGGCTTTCGAGAGACCCAGTACTTC
NA 16 TRBJ2-3 TRBV29-1 TRBD1 CSVEDLRDRGQDTQYF TGCAGCGTTGAAGATTTAAGGGACAGGGGGCAGGATACGCAGTATTTT
many 12 TRBJ1-2 TRBV6-2/TRBV6-3 NA CASSYSNYGYTF TGTGCCAGCAGTTACTCGAACTATGGCTACACCTTC
few 16 TRBJ2-5 TRBV6-2/TRBV6-3 TRBD2 CASSYGSGGPVETQYF TGTGCCAGCAGTTACGGGTCGGGGGGGCCGGTGGAGACCCAGTACTTC
few 15 TRBJ1-1 TRBV6-2/TRBV6-3 TRBD1 CASSGQTGMNTEAFF TGTGCCAGCAGTGGCCAGACAGGGATGAACACTGAAGCTTTCTTT
few 13 TRBJ2-1 TRBV29-1 NA CSVRDRWMDEQFF TGCAGCGTCCGGGACCGCTGGATGGATGAGCAGTTCTTC
NA 17 TRBJ1-5 TRBV5-1 NA CASSWGGQVDSNQPQHF TGCGCCAGCAGCTGGGGTGGGCAGGTTGATAGCAATCAGCCCCAGCATTTT
many 14 TRBJ2-5 TRBV20-1 NA CSARQAMLQETQYF TGCAGTGCGAGACAGGCGATGTTACAAGAGACCCAGTACTTC
few 14 TRBJ2-5 TRBV6-6 TRBD1 CASAEGGFQETQYF TGTGCCAGCGCCGAAGGGGGCTTCCAAGAGACCCAGTACTTC
few 17 TRBJ2-3 TRBV7-8 TRBD2 CASSLAGLAGGPDTQYF TGTGCCAGCAGCTTAGCAGGACTAGCGGGGGGCCCAGATACGCAGTATTTT
few 16 TRBJ2-2 TRBV10-3 TRBD1 CAIRTPTGDRTGELFF TGTGCCATCAGGACGCCAACAGGGGATCGGACCGGGGAGCTGTTTTTT
few 17 TRBJ1-3 TRBV4-1 NA CASSQGSARGAGNTIYF TGCGCCAGCAGCCAAGGCTCGGCCAGGGGCGCTGGAAACACCATATATTTT
NA 17 TRBJ2-1 TRBV9 TRBD2 CASSPSGNSLGNNEQFF TGTGCCAGCAGCCCCAGCGGGAACTCCCTCGGAAACAATGAGCAGTTCTTC
NA 13 TRBJ2-5 TRBV2 NA CASTSVSQETQYF TGTGCCAGCACGTCAGTCAGCCAAGAGACCCAGTACTTC
NA 15 TRBJ2-3 TRBV7-3 TRBD2 CASSLKSGGVDTQYF TGTGCCAGCAGCTTAAAGTCGGGGGGGGTGGATACGCAGTATTTT
NA 16 TRBJ2-7 TRBV29-1 TRBD1 CSVVKPNRGLFYEQYF TGCAGCGTCGTTAAACCGAACAGGGGGCTGTTCTACGAGCAGTACTTC
many 17 TRBJ2-1 TRBV4-3 NA CASSQALSASSYNEQFF TGCGCCAGCAGCCAAGCCCTGAGCGCAAGCTCCTACAATGAGCAGTTCTTC
NA 13 TRBJ2-4 TRBV12-3/TRBV12-4 NA CASSFSSRNIQYF TGTGCCAGCAGTTTTTCGTCTCGGAACATTCAGTACTTC
NA 16 TRBJ1-5 TRBV10-3 TRBD1 CAISRQGRDSNQPQHF TGTGCCATCAGTCGACAGGGAAGGGATAGCAATCAGCCCCAGCATTTT
NA 14 TRBJ1-5 TRBV4-2 NA CASSQGGVNQPQHF TGTGCCAGCAGCCAGGGAGGTGTCAATCAGCCCCAGCATTTT
NA 18 TRBJ2-3 TRBV12-3/TRBV12-4 TRBD2 CASSLARLAGGLADTQYF TGTGCCAGCAGTTTAGCGCGACTAGCGGGGGGTCTCGCCGATACGCAGTATTTT
NA 15 TRBJ1-4 TRBV5-1 NA CASSLMGTANEKLFF TGCGCCAGCAGCTTGATGGGGACGGCTAATGAAAAACTGTTTTTT
few 13 TRBJ1-5 TRBV7-6 NA CASSLGRIQPQHF TGTGCCAGCAGCTTGGGGCGGATTCAGCCCCAGCATTTT
few 15 TRBJ2-5 TRBV12-3/TRBV12-4 TRBD1 CASSSLRDRVETQYF TGTGCCAGCAGTTCCCTAAGGGACAGGGTAGAGACCCAGTACTTC
NA 14 TRBJ2-2 TRBV3-1 NA CASSHPLRAGELFF TGTGCCAGCAGCCACCCCTTGAGGGCCGGGGAGCTGTTTTTT
NA 15 TRBJ2-3 TRBV5-4 NA CASSLAASAGDTQYF TGTGCCAGCAGCTTGGCGGCTAGCGCTGGGGATACGCAGTATTTT
few 13 TRBJ1-6 TRBV2 NA CASRTETGYPLHF TGTGCCAGCAGGACCGAAACAGGGTACCCCCTCCACTTT
few 13 TRBJ2-1 TRBV10-3 TRBD1 CAIRGDRGDRQFF TGTGCCATCAGGGGGGACAGGGGTGATCGGCAGTTCTTC
many 13 TRBJ2-3 TRBV4-3 NA CASSQDWGDTQYF TGCGCCAGCAGCCAAGATTGGGGGGATACGCAGTATTTT
few 14 TRBJ1-4 TRBV7-9 TRBD1 CASSYPGQVEKLFF TGTGCCAGCAGCTACCCCGGACAGGTTGAAAAACTGTTTTTT
NA 13 TRBJ2-1 TRBV5-1 NA CASSSTVFDEQFF TGCGCCAGCAGCTCGACAGTCTTCGATGAGCAGTTCTTC
few 13 TRBJ1-1 TRBV5-1 TRBD1 CASQQGLGTEAFF TGCGCCAGCCAACAGGGGTTGGGCACTGAAGCTTTCTTT
few 15 TRBJ1-5 TRBV5-1 TRBD1 CASSQRDRAFQPQHF TGCGCCAGCAGCCAGCGGGACAGGGCTTTTCAGCCCCAGCATTTT